Below are 5 T cell receptor beta chains sequenced from a single sample in a study of post-analysis software for immune sequencing data. General observations from the study: Comparison of patients with controls showed a handful of TRBV segments more frequent in patients, TRBV5-6, TRBV5-1 and TRBV20-1 among them.

Unique molecular identifiers were built into the TCR beta cDNA libraries. TCRdb processed the PCR reads anew with MiXCR; each CDR3 protein has one entry. The table records about 820,000 distinct CDR3 sequences, approximately 53% of them present only once. Their antigens remain unidentified. The specimen was blood. Receptor source: a girl aged 5-17 years with multiple sclerosis.

V usage is TRBV6-4 and J usage is TRBJ2-2, with 7 bases fitting TRBD2. With V trimmed by 2 bases and J by 6 bases, 6 bases remained unmatched. CDR1 MRHNA and CDR2 SNTAGT come from the germline V gene. The CDR3 extends over 15 amino acids. In DNA, the CDR3 is TGTGCCAGCAGTGACATGGCGGGAGACCCCGGGGAGCTGTTTTTT. It encodes CASSDMAGDPGELFF.

A few counts support this clonotype. The chain carries TRBV6-1 and TRBJ2-5, with D possibly being TRBD2 (5 bases). CDR3 size: 13 residues. Trimming left V 4 bases short and J 2 bases short, with 8 bases between. The germline V gene encodes CDR1 MNHNS and CDR2 SASEGT. The CDR3 DNA is TGTGCCAGCAGTGGACGGGGTCAAGAGACCCAGTACTTC. It yields the protein CASSGRGQETQYF.

This clonotype has a single count. The chain recombines TRBV9 with TRBJ1-4; 7 bases line up with TRBD1. The germline V gene encodes CDR1 SGDLS and CDR2 YYNGEE. CDR3 size: 15 residues. Losses at the gene ends were 3 bases for V and 6 bases for J; bases not matched to a gene: 8. CDR3 bases: TGTGCCAGCAGCGCTAGGGGACAGTTTGATGAAAAACTGTTTTTT. It encodes CASSARGQFDEKLFF. Together with reference TRBV9 and TRBJ1-4, the CDR3 gives the full variable domain: DSGVTQTPKHLITATGQRVTLRCSPRSGDLSVYWYQQSLDQGLQFLIQYYNGEERAKGNILERFSAQQFPDLHSELNLSSLELGDSALYFCASSARGQFDEKLFFGSGTQLSVL.

The rearrangement links TRBV7-3 to TRBJ2-5; 7 positions agree with TRBD2. The CDR3 runs 20 residues. The J segment lost 0 bases and the V segment lost 5 bases, leaving 21 bases of the junction unmatched. From germline, CDR1 is SGHTA and CDR2 FQGTGA. CDR3 DNA: TGTGCCAGCAGCCCCCTCGGACGCCAGACTAGCTCGTCGTACCAAGAGACCCAGTACTTC. It is translated as CASSPLGRQTSSSYQETQYF.

This clonotype has only a few counts. The chain combines TRBV7-3 with TRBJ1-2; 12 nucleotides align to TRBD1. The CDR3 length is 15 residues. Germline assignment: CDR1 SGHTA and CDR2 FQGTGA. J was trimmed by 5 bases and V by 3 bases; bases with no gene match: 4. Written as DNA, the CDR3 is TGTGCCAGCAGCTTGGGGACAGGGGGCGCTTATGGCTACACCTTC. Protein: CASSLGTGGAYGYTF. Filled out from reference TRBV7-3 and TRBJ1-2, the complete variable domain reads GAGVSQTPSNKVTEKGKYVELRCDPISGHTALYWYRQSLGQGPEFLIYFQGTGAADDSGLPNDRFFAVRPEGSVSTLKIQRTERGDSAVYLCASSLGTGGAYGYTFGSGTRLTVV.